These T cell receptor beta chains were read from a single sample in a study of cytomegalovirus exposure and HLA in healthy donors. The table came from immunoSEQ multiplex PCR; TCRdb's copy has only in-frame clones and leaves some out. The sample lists fewer than 200,000 clones, just under 90% seen once, with more than 1.2% in the top ten. Sequences were obtained from PBMCs. The source of these receptors is a woman aged 25 to 45 in good health and CMV-seronegative. CDR3s include the opening cysteine and the closing phenylalanine or tryptophan. A D gene is named only where the DNA matches it firmly. Clone size is stated in some rows and not others, as once, few, many or a class when expanded.

size	D	J	V	DNA	CDR3
once	.	TRBJ1-5	TRBV19	TGTGCCACCCAAGGAGGGGTCAGGGATCAGCCCCAGCATTTT	CATQGGVRDQPQHF
.	TRBD1	TRBJ1-1	TRBV5-1	TGCGCCAGCAGCCGCCAGGGGGACAGGGGCACTGAAGCTTTCTTT	CASSRQGDRGTEAFF
.	TRBD1	TRBJ2-4	TRBV2	TGTGCCAGCAGTAACGACAGGGCTACAGCCAAAAACATTCAGTACTTC	CASSNDRATAKNIQYF
.	.	TRBJ1-2	TRBV7-9	TGTGCCAGCAGCTACGTCGTGGCAGGGGGCTACACCTTC	CASSYVVAGGYTF
.	TRBD1	TRBJ1-2	TRBV9	TGTGCCAGCAGCGCCTCCCAGGGGGGACGTGGCTACACCTTC	CASSASQGGRGYTF
once	TRBD2	TRBJ2-3	TRBV30	TGTGCCTGGAGAGACCGGGACTACGACTACACAGATACGCAGTATTTT	CAWRDRDYDYTDTQYF
few	TRBD2	TRBJ2-7	TRBV6-5	TGTGCCAGCAGTCCCGGGGGGGCCAGGCTCTACGAGCAGTACTTC	CASSPGGARLYEQYF
.	TRBD2	TRBJ2-5	TRBV9	TGTGCCAGCAGCGCGGACCGTCCGGGACTAGCGGGACAAGAGACCCAGTACTTC	CASSADRPGLAGQETQYF
.	.	TRBJ1-2	TRBV2	TGTGCCAGCAGTAGCTCCCTGGACTATGGCTACACCTTC	CASSSSLDYGYTF
.	TRBD1	TRBJ2-3	TRBV5-8	TGTGCCAGCAGCACGAGGACAGGGATTATTAGCACAGATACGCAGTATTTT	CASSTRTGIISTDTQYF
.	.	TRBJ2-7	TRBV28	TGTGCCAGCAGTTCCAGAATGCAGGGGAACGAGCAGTACTTC	CASSSRMQGNEQYF
.	TRBD2	TRBJ2-5	TRBV6-6	TGTGCCAGCAGCCCGGGGGGGCACGGGACCCAGTACTTC	CASSPGGHGTQYF
.	.	TRBJ2-5	TRBV27	TGTGCCAGCAGTTCGACTAGTTGGGAGACCCAGTACTTC	CASSSTSWETQYF
.	.	TRBJ2-2	TRBV9	TGTGCCAGCAATGTGGGGGGGAACACCGGGGAGCTGTTTTTT	CASNVGGNTGELFF
.	.	TRBJ2-1	TRBV30	TGTGCCTGGAGTGGTGGACTACCGGAGGAGTTCTTC	CAWSGGLPEEFF
.	TRBD2	TRBJ2-3	TRBV10-3	TGTGCCATCAGTGAGAGCGGGGGCGGCACAGATACGCAGTATTTT	CAISESGGGTDTQYF
.	TRBD1	TRBJ2-7	TRBV7-9	TGTGCCAGCAGTTCATCCGGGACAGGGGGCTACGAGCAGTACTTC	CASSSSGTGGYEQYF
.	TRBD2	TRBJ2-5	TRBV14	TGTGCCAGCAGCCAAGATTGGAGCGGGGGGGCCCCCATCGAGACCCAGTACTTC	CASSQDWSGGAPIETQYF
.	TRBD1	TRBJ2-3	TRBV6-6	TGTGCCAGCAGGGCTACAGGGGTAGGCACAGATACGCAGTATTTT	CASRATGVGTDTQYF
.	.	TRBJ1-5	TRBV10-2	TGCGCCAGCAGTAACCTTCGGGACACCTATAGCAATCAGCCCCAGCATTTT	CASSNLRDTYSNQPQHF
.	TRBD2	TRBJ2-1	TRBV30	TGTGCCTGGAGTCTGGGGGGGGGATCCTACAATGAGCAGTTCTTC	CAWSLGGGSYNEQFF
.	.	TRBJ2-7	TRBV4-1	TGCGCCAGCAGCCAACAGGGGTTCGAGCAGTACTTC	CASSQQGFEQYF
.	TRBD2	TRBJ2-7	TRBV4-1	TGCGCCAGCAGCCCGTTGATGAATCCGGGGGGGATATACGAGCAGTACTTC	CASSPLMNPGGIYEQYF
.	.	TRBJ1-1	TRBV30	TGTGCCTGGAGCCGAGGCGGTGAAGGCACTGAAGCTTTCTTT	CAWSRGGEGTEAFF
.	.	TRBJ1-2	TRBV4-3	TGCGCCAGCAGCCAAGATCTTGAGTCCGCGATGTTCTATGGCTACACCTTC	CASSQDLESAMFYGYTF
.	TRBD1	TRBJ2-2	TRBV19	TGTGCCAGTAGTCGACAGGGGGAGGGAGTCGGGGAGCTGTTTTTT	CASSRQGEGVGELFF